This TCR beta chain appears in the sequencing data of a study of blood T cell repertoires in COVID-19. On the study more broadly: Material from acute and convalescent COVID-19 was sourced from the United States, Italy and Spain.

This CDR3 contains 16 residues. V lost 1 base and J 2 bases, leaving 12 bases between the germline ends. CDR1 is MGHRA, CDR2 YSYEKL, per germline. Authors' data handling: From reference gene primer amplification, estimates of nucleated cell counts were derived. Clones were read by immunoSEQ multiplex PCR, and TCRdb kept only the in-frame ones, dropping some. The V and J calls and clone size come from that table; D and trimming were worked out from the DNA. The data contain roughly 570,000 clones, 70% to 90% of them seen just once; the ten biggest clones take up roughly 8%. Patients in Seattle were enrolled during active infection, then followed longitudinally.

This chain uses TRBV4-1 with TRBJ1-3; perhaps TRBD1 as D (6 bases). The receptor was derived from a woman in her fifties or sixties with COVID-19, enrolled during active disease. Sequenced input: peripheral blood. CDR3 coding DNA: TGCGCCAGCAGCCAAGCGCCAGGGGAAGCTGGAAACACCATATATTTT. Translated, it gives CASSQAPGEAGNTIYF.